The 29 T cell receptor beta chains listed next were all sequenced from one sample in a study of shared clonotypes between healthy human individuals. Only in-frame clones appear in the TCRdb table, and some are missing; sequencing was by immunoSEQ multiplex PCR. The sample lists about 2 million clones, about 95% seen once, with roughly 1% in the top ten. Naive CD8 isolation took CD45RO-negative cells positively selected for CCR7 and excluded terminally differentiated effector memory CD45RA+ cells. Sample: naive CD8+ T cells sorted from blood. These receptors were obtained from a man between 18 and 35 years old in good health.

The chain combines TRBV20-1 with TRBJ2-7; D is unclear. The CDR3 sequence is 11 residues long. Per the germline V gene, CDR1 is DFQATT and CDR2 is SNEGSKA (reference sequence). V was clipped by 3 bases and J by 3 bases, with 6 bases between them. CDR3 bases: TGCAGTGCTAGCCGCCTCTACGAGCAGTACTTC. Residues: CSASRLYEQYF.

The rearrangement links TRBV18 to TRBJ2-7, with D possibly TRBD1 on 6 matching bases. This CDR3 region has 15 residues. The ends were cut back, 2 bases at V and 2 bases at J, with 13 bases in the middle. The germline V gene has CDR1 KGHSH and CDR2 LQKENI. The CDR3, as DNA: TGTGCCAGCTCACCAGTAGAACAGGGTACCTACGAGCAGTACTTC. Protein: CASSPVEQGTYEQYF.

The gene calls are TRBV27 and TRBJ1-4; D gene unclear. Trimming took off 0 bases at V and 8 bases at J, with 7 bases between the two ends. Germline V gene data show CDR1 as MNHEY and CDR2 as SMNVEV (reference sequence). CDR3 size: 13 residues. Here the CDR3 DNA reads TGTGCCAGCAGTTTATCAGGGTTGGAAAAACTGTTTTTT. It translates to CASSLSGLEKLFF.

The chain recombines TRBV21-1 with TRBJ2-7; the D call in the table, TRBD1, was not verified against the DNA. TRBV21-1 is termed a pseudogene. CDR3 length: 15 residues. Written as DNA, the CDR3 is TGTGCCAGCAGCAAAGATCCCGACAGGGTCCCAGGTCGGTACTTC. It specifies CASSKDPDRVPGRYF.

This chain links TRBV28 with TRBJ1-4; D perhaps matches TRBD1 (6 bases). V was shortened by 5 bases and J by 3 bases, with 10 bases between the two germline ends. Germline CDR1 reads MDHEN; CDR2 reads SYDVKM. The CDR3 loop spans 14 amino acids. Here the CDR3 reads CASSGGLANEKLFF. Written as DNA, the CDR3 is TGTGCCAGCAGTGGGGGGCTCGCTAATGAAAAACTGTTTTTT. Combining the CDR3 with reference TRBV28 and TRBJ1-4 gives the whole variable domain DVKVTQSSRYLVKRTGEKVFLECVQDMDHENMFWYRQDPGLGLRLIYFSYDVKMKEKGDIPEGYSVSREKKERFSLILESASTNQTSMYLCASSGGLANEKLFFGSGTQLSVL.

The chain carries TRBV6-6 and TRBJ1-1, with D maybe TRBD1 (5 bases). The CDR3 contains 15 residues. Trimming took 5 bases from V and 2 from J, leaving 15 bases between them. Germline lookup yields CDR1 MNHNY and CDR2 SVGAGI (reference sequence). This chain's CDR3 is CASSPTGWGNTEAFF. The CDR3 DNA follows: TGTGCCAGCAGTCCTACAGGATGGGGAAACACTGAAGCTTTCTTT.

The chain carries TRBV2 and TRBJ1-2; possible D gene TRBD1, 5 bases. The CDR3 is made up of 14 amino acids. V dropped 6 bases and J dropped 5 bases, with 16 bases sitting between them. Germline V CDR1 and CDR2: SNHLY, FYNNEI. Written as DNA, the CDR3 is TGTGCCAGCAGCGTTGACAGCGACGAGTATGGCTACACCTTC. Amino acid sequence: CASSVDSDEYGYTF.

J is TRBJ2-7 and V is TRBV2; D not certain. The CDR3 sequence is 12 residues long. The V end was cut by 3 bases, the J end by 2 bases, with 5 bases between. CDR1 is SNHLY, CDR2 FYNNEI, per germline. The CDR3 DNA reads TGTGCCAGCAGTGAGCCCACCTACGAGCAGTACTTC. Its translation: CASSEPTYEQYF.

This clone came up once. The chain recombines TRBV19 with TRBJ1-5, with D hard to call. The germline CDR1 and CDR2 sequences are LNHDA and SQIVND (reference sequence). This CDR3 is built from 14 residues. V lost 3 bases, J lost 5 bases, and 11 bases lay in between. CDR3 region: CASSIVSSHQPQHF. CDR3 sequence (DNA): TGTGCCAGTAGTATCGTGTCCTCTCATCAGCCCCAGCATTTT.

The V call is TRBV7-9, the J call TRBJ1-2, with D perhaps matching TRBD1 (6 bases). The V end lost 3 bases, the J end lost 4 bases, and 18 bases lay between the germline ends. CDR3 length equals 16 residues. CDR1 is SEHNR and CDR2 is FQNEAQ in the germline V gene (reference sequence). This CDR3 is CASSLVGGEGVYGYTF. In DNA form, the CDR3 reads TGTGCCAGCAGCTTGGTAGGGGGGGAAGGAGTCTATGGCTACACCTTC.

The chain recombines TRBV6-6 with TRBJ2-4, with D unclear. This CDR3 is built from 13 residues. Deletions cut 0 bases from V and 6 bases from J, with 6 bases between. Germline V gene lookup returns CDR1 MNHNY and CDR2 SVGAGI (reference sequence). As DNA, the CDR3 is TGTGCCAGCAGTTACTCGAACGGAAACATTCAGTACTTC. Amino acids: CASSYSNGNIQYF.

The rearrangement uses TRBV19 and TRBJ2-7; TRBD1 matches 11 bases. The CDR3 has 15 amino acids. The V gene's germline CDR1 is LNHDA and CDR2 SQIVND (reference sequence). Trimming removed 6 bases from V and 3 bases from J; junction bases left unmatched: 7. In nucleotides, the CDR3 is TGTGCCAGTAGCGTCTCCGGGACAGGGGGCTACGAGCAGTACTTC. It codes for CASSVSGTGGYEQYF.

This clone was detected only once. Its ends do not fully match the called genes, so a read error is possible. The chain couples TRBV5-6 to TRBJ2-1; the D is unclear. The CDR3 covers 16 residues. The germline V gene encodes CDR1 SGHDT and CDR2 YYEEEE. In DNA, the CDR3 is TGTGCCAGCAGCTTGGCCGACAAGGACGACCTCAATGGGCAGTTCTTC. Encoded protein: CASSLADKDDLNGQFF.

The chain recombines TRBV7-9 with TRBJ2-4; TRBD2 is a possible D gene (6 bases). The V end lost 1 base, the J end lost 6 bases, and 22 bases lay between the germline ends. The CDR3 sequence is 18 residues long. Per germline, CDR1 SEHNR and CDR2 FQNEAQ (reference sequence). Here the CDR3 DNA reads TGTGCCAGCAGCTTAGTAGGCTCGGGATTCCAGGAGGGAAACATTCAGTACTTC. Translated: CASSLVGSGFQEGNIQYF.

The CDR3 here is CAWSGEEAGEQYF. The CDR3 bases are TGTGCCTGGAGTGGGGAGGAGGCGGGCGAGCAGTACTTC. The V and J genes are TRBV30 and TRBJ2-7; D possibly corresponds to TRBD2 (6 bases). Germline V gives CDR1 GTSNPN, CDR2 SVGIG (reference sequence). The V gene lost 1 base and the J gene lost 6 bases, with 13 bases spanning the gap. The CDR3 is 13 residues long.

The chain combines TRBV4-1 with TRBJ1-3; D remains unclear. This CDR3 spans 17 amino acids. Germline V gives CDR1 MGHRA, CDR2 YSYEKL. Trimming took 0 bases from V and 0 from J, leaving 12 bases between them. The DNA of the CDR3 is TGCGCCAGCAGCCAAGATAAGGGTCCGTTCTCTGGAAACACCATATATTTT. Amino acids: CASSQDKGPFSGNTIYF.

The V gene is TRBV6-5, the J gene TRBJ1-2; 7 bases are shared with TRBD1. The germline gives CDR1 MNHEY, CDR2 SVGAGI. V lost 4 bases to trimming and J lost 7 bases; unmatched junction nucleotides: 9. The CDR3 is 14 amino acids. CDR3 sequence: CASSSETGNGGYTF. The CDR3 region has the DNA TGTGCCAGCAGTTCCGAGACAGGGAACGGTGGCTACACCTTC.

The chain is built from TRBV4-3 and TRBJ2-7; the D is unclear. CDR1 LGHNA and CDR2 YSLEER come from the germline V gene. Trimming removed 0 bases from V and 2 bases from J, with 11 bases in between. This CDR3 is built from 15 residues. The CDR3 coding sequence is TGCGCCAGCAGCCAAGATCTACCACTACCCTACGAGCAGTACTTC. It specifies CASSQDLPLPYEQYF.

This chain uses TRBV19 with TRBJ2-3, with TRBD2 identical over 7 bases. In germline, CDR1 is LNHDA, CDR2 SQIVND (reference sequence). The J segment lost 5 bases and the V segment lost 8 bases, leaving 13 bases of the junction unmatched. The CDR3 totals 15 residues. As DNA, the CDR3 is TGTGCCAGTGGAATATTGGCGGGAGCTGGAGATACGCAGTATTTT. Its protein product is CASGILAGAGDTQYF.

Written as DNA, the CDR3 is TGTGCCAGCAGTTTATCCCCAGGGTGGGACGGCGAGCAGTACTTC. It encodes CASSLSPGWDGEQYF. This chain uses TRBV28 with TRBJ2-7; D assignment may be TRBD1 or TRBD2 (5 bases each). Germline V gives CDR1 MDHEN, CDR2 SYDVKM. V was trimmed by 1 base and J by 6 bases, leaving 16 bases between them. This CDR3 region has 15 residues.

This chain uses TRBV21-1 with TRBJ2-4; the D call TRBD1 from the table was never checked on the DNA. TRBV21-1 is shown as a pseudogene. The CDR3 runs 13 residues. The CDR3, as DNA: TGTTACCCCCCGGGACAGTTCAAAAACATTCAGTACTTC. It yields the protein CYPPGQFKNIQYF.

The gene calls are TRBV28 and TRBJ2-7; TRBD1 matches at 7 bases. Looked up from germline, CDR1 is MDHEN and CDR2 is SYDVKM. V shed 6 bases and J 3 bases; nucleotides not matched to a gene: 8. The CDR3 is 14 residues long. DNA for the CDR3: TGTGCCAGCAGCCACCTGACAGGGCTCTACGAGCAGTACTTC. Amino acid sequence: CASSHLTGLYEQYF.

This chain links TRBV5-8 with TRBJ2-7; D is uncertain. The CDR3 covers 10 residues. Trimming pared 0 bases from V and 5 bases from J, leaving 0 bases between. Germline CDR1 reads SGHTS; CDR2 reads YDEGEE. In nucleotides, the CDR3 is TGTGCCAGCAGCTTGGACGAGCAGTACTTC. It codes for CASSLDEQYF.

The chain couples TRBV27 to TRBJ2-7; D ambiguous. Trimming took 2 bases from V and 1 from J, leaving 15 bases between them. Germline V gene sequence: CDR1 MNHEY, CDR2 SMNVEV (reference sequence). The CDR3 length is 16 residues. The CDR3 spells CASSLVGVSPSYEQYF. In nucleotides, the CDR3 is TGTGCCAGCAGTTTAGTAGGAGTAAGCCCGTCCTACGAGCAGTACTTC.

This chain joins TRBV5-8 and TRBJ2-4, with unresolved D. Trimming took off 4 bases at V and 6 bases at J, with 8 bases between the two ends. From germline, CDR1 is SGHTS and CDR2 YDEGEE. This CDR3 is 12 amino acids long. The CDR3 nucleotides read TGTGCCAGCAGCCAGACTTCAAACATTCAGTACTTC. Translation gives CASSQTSNIQYF. Combining the CDR3 with reference TRBV5-8 and TRBJ2-4 gives the whole variable domain EAGVTQSPTHLIKTRGQQATLRCSPISGHTSVYWYQQALGLGLQFLLWYDEGEERNRGNFPPRFSGRQFPNYSSELNVNALELEDSALYLCASSQTSNIQYFGAGTRLSVL.

The chain employs TRBV27 and TRBJ2-7; D gene unclear. Deletions cut 3 bases from V and 6 bases from J, with 18 bases between. This CDR3 comprises 15 residues. CDR1 is MNHEY, CDR2 SMNVEV, per germline (reference sequence). CDR3 nucleotides: TGTGCCAGCAGTTTGGTAAGGGCGGTTGGGCTCGAGCAGTACTTC. It specifies CASSLVRAVGLEQYF.

Comment on this clone: Additional DNA sequences in this sample encode the identical CDR3. The chain links TRBV11-2 to TRBJ1-1, with D unclear. This CDR3 is 12 amino acids long. Germline V gene lookup returns CDR1 SGHAT and CDR2 FQNNGV. V was pared by 1 base and J by 4 bases, with 4 bases between. The CDR3 protein is CASSLVRTEAFF. In DNA form, the CDR3 reads TGTGCCAGCAGCTTAGTTCGCACTGAAGCTTTCTTT.

The chain recombines TRBV27 with TRBJ2-2; D gene unclear. The length of the CDR3 is 13 residues. The V end lost 1 base, the J end lost 7 bases, and 7 bases lay between the germline ends. CDR1 and CDR2 from the germline V gene are MNHEY and SMNVEV (reference sequence). CDR3 protein: CASSLFRVGELFF. CDR3 in DNA: TGTGCCAGCAGTTTATTTAGAGTCGGGGAGCTGTTTTTT.

This clone appeared once. The chain joins TRBV6-5 to TRBJ2-2; a possible D gene is TRBD2 (5 bases). Germline CDR1 is MNHEY and CDR2 is SVGAGI. Trimming took 8 bases from V and 1 from J, leaving 8 bases between them. The CDR3 totals 13 residues. CDR3 DNA sequence: TGTGCCAGCGGCCGGGAGAACACCGGGGAGCTGTTTTTT. Amino acids: CASGRENTGELFF.